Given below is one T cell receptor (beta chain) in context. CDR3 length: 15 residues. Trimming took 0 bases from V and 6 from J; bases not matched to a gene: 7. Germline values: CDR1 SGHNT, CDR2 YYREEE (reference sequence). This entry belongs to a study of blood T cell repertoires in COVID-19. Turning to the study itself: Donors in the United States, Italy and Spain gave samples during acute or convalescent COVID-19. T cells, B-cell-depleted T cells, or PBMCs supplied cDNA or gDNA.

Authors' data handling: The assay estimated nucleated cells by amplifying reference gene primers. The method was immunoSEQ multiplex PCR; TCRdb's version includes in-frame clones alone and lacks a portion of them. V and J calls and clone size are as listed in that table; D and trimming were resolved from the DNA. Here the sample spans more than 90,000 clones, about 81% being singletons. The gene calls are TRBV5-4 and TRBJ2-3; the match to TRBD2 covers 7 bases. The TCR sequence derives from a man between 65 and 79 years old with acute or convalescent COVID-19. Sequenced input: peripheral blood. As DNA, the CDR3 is TGTGCCAGCAGCTTGGTGCCTAGCGGAGGGGATACGCAGTATTTT. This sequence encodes CASSLVPSGGDTQYF.